This T cell receptor (beta chain) was sequenced in a study of control samples from healthy donors and cancer patients. This CDR3 has 16 amino acids. Germline V gene data show CDR1 as SGHRS and CDR2 as YFSETQ. V lost 0 bases to trimming and J lost 7 bases, with 19 bases between them. Profiled with immunoSEQ multiplex PCR; TCRdb holds only in-frame clones, not every one. The sample has some 140,000 clones, roughly nine tenths seen once; the top ten hold around 9%. The sequence derives from a woman in her thirties in good health. V gene TRBV5-1 combines with J gene TRBJ1-2, with D unclear. Sequencing was done on a sample of blood. CDR3 sequence (DNA): TGCGCCAGCAGCTTGGAGTCGGGCAGAGCCGTCTCTGGCTACACCTTC. It encodes CASSLESGRAVSGYTF.